This T cell receptor beta chain was documented in a study of T cell changes during pregnancy in multiple sclerosis. Germline lookup yields CDR1 LGHNA and CDR2 YSLEER. The CDR3 runs to 15 residues. J lost 7 bases, V lost 4 bases, and 6 bases had no gene match. The data were produced by immunoSEQ multiplex PCR, yet TCRdb's version contains in-frame clones alone and is incomplete. The sample consists of under 65,000 clones, roughly 92% of them appearing once. V usage is TRBV4-3 and J usage is TRBJ2-1, with 11 bases identical to TRBD2. This receptor was obtained from a female donor with multiple sclerosis, enrolled in a pregnancy study. The material sequenced was peripheral blood, taken in the second trimester of pregnancy. The DNA for the CDR3 is TGCGCCAGCAGCCTTGATAGCGGGAGGGTAAATGAGCAGTTCTTC. This codes for CASSLDSGRVNEQFF.